Sequencing of this TCR beta chain was carried out in a study of OX40 agonist ivuxolimab in advanced cancers. Notes on the study in general: The study observed clonal expansion of CD4+ and CD8+ blood T cells by week 6 at 0.1 to 3.0 mg/kg. The work left the antigen specificity of expanded peripheral T cells undetermined.

Germline V gives CDR1 MNHNY, CDR2 SVGAGI (reference sequence). V lost 6 bases and J lost 7; bases outside the gene matches: 8. The CDR3 has 14 residues. Sequencing used immunoSEQ multiplex PCR; TCRdb keeps in-frame clones, though not all of them. The sample records tens of thousands of clones, 85% to 90% being singletons. A word on this clone: Its antigen is not identified.

The origin of this receptor is an adult with an advanced solid tumor such as melanoma, head and neck, liver or kidney cancer. The sequencing used CD4+ or CD8+ T cells sorted from blood, collected in a trial of the OX40 agonist ivuxolimab. The chain recombines TRBV6-6 with TRBJ2-1; 8 positions agree with TRBD1. As DNA, the CDR3 is TGTGCCAGCAGGCCCGGGACAGGTGCGAATGAGCAGTTCTTC. Translated, it gives CASRPGTGANEQFF.